The next 3 T cell receptor beta chains were all read from a single sample in a study of shared clonotypes between healthy human individuals. Measured with immunoSEQ multiplex PCR; TCRdb has only the in-frame clones, and not every one. The sample carries approximately 500,000 clones, approximately 85% recorded once. The sequenced sample consisted of PBMCs. These receptors came from a woman in her thirties or forties in good health. Some clones in this sample may be carry-over from other donors' samples.

This clone was observed a few times. This chain connects TRBV14 to TRBJ1-1; unclear D gene. Trimming stripped 5 bases from V and 0 bases from J, with 7 bases between. CDR1 is SGHDN and CDR2 is FVKESK in the germline V gene. The CDR3 consists of 13 residues. CDR3 sequence (DNA): TGTGCCAGCAGCGGGCAGATGAACACTGAAGCTTTCTTT. Translating gives CASSGQMNTEAFF. Together with reference TRBV14 and TRBJ1-1, the CDR3 gives the full variable domain: EAGVTQFPSHSVIEKGQTVTLRCDPISGHDNLYWYRRVMGKEIKFLLHFVKESKQDESGMPNNRFLAERTGGTYSTLKVQPAELEDSGVYFCASSGQMNTEAFFGQGTRLTVV.

V is TRBV28 and J is TRBJ2-3, with D uncertain. Germline V gene lookup returns CDR1 MDHEN and CDR2 SYDVKM. This CDR3 is built from 15 residues. Trimming shortened V by 2 bases and J by 5 bases, and 14 bases separated the two germline ends. Here the CDR3 reads CASSLGLFLGDTQYF. CDR3 DNA: TGTGCCAGCAGTTTAGGGCTATTCCTGGGAGATACGCAGTATTTT.

The chain carries TRBV28 and TRBJ2-2; D ambiguous. V dropped 8 bases and J dropped 6 bases, with 10 bases sitting between them. This CDR3 region has 12 residues. Looked up from germline, CDR1 is MDHEN and CDR2 is SYDVKM. The CDR3 protein is CASRYYSGELFF. CDR3 bases: TGTGCCAGCCGCTATTATTCCGGGGAGCTGTTTTTT.